This entry features one TCR beta chain sequence. These data belong to a study of shared clonotypes between healthy human individuals. Assay used: immunoSEQ multiplex PCR; TCRdb lists only in-frame clones, some missing. The sample holds about 560,000 clones, roughly 79% seen once. The CDR3 has 17 residues. CDR1 and CDR2 (germline): LNHNV, YYDKDF (reference sequence). J was trimmed by 4 bases and V by 2 bases; bases with no gene match: 6. Donation came from healthy HIV-negative adults that had no recent acute infections or vaccinations. Sequencing input: PBMCs. The clonotype comes from a woman in her forties in good health. Some clones in this sample may be carry-over from other donors' samples. The chain links TRBV15 to TRBJ2-3; TRBD2 agrees at 13 bases. CDR3 amino acids: CATSRWTSGSIADTQYF. The CDR3 DNA sequence: TGTGCCACCAGCAGATGGACTAGCGGGAGTATAGCAGATACGCAGTATTTT.